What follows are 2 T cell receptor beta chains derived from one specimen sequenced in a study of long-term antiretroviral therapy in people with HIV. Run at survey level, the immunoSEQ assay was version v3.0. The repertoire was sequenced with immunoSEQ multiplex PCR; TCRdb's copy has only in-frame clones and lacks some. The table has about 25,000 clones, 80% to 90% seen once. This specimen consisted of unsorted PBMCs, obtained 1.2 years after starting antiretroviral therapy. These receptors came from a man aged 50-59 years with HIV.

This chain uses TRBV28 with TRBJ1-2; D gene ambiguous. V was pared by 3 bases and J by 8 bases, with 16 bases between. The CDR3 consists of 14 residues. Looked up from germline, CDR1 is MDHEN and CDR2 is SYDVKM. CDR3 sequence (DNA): TGTGCCAGCAGTTTCGGCAAGCCCTTGAGGGGCTACACCTTC. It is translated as CASSFGKPLRGYTF.

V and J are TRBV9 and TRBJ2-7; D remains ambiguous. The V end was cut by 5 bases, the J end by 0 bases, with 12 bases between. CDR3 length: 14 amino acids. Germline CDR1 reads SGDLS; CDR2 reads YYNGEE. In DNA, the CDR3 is TGTGCCAGCAGTGTCTCAGTAGGCTCCTACGAGCAGTACTTC. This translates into CASSVSVGSYEQYF.